Listed below are T cell receptor beta chains from one sample, sequenced in a study of blood T cell repertoires in COVID-19. Clones were read by immunoSEQ multiplex PCR, and TCRdb kept only the in-frame ones, dropping some. Among about 240,000 clones listed, roughly 82% were seen once. Sample: peripheral blood. The receptors were sampled from a man aged 80 or over with acute or convalescent COVID-19. The CDR3 runs from the conserved cysteine through the conserved F or W. D genes are given only for firm matches. Clone size appears in some rows only: once, few, many, or a class for an expanded clone.

v_gene: TRBV14
abundance: .
d_gene: .
j_gene: TRBJ1-1
CDR3aa: CASSSWNTEAFF
CDR3nt: TGTGCCAGCAGCTCATGGAACACTGAAGCTTTCTTT

v_gene: TRBV29-1
abundance: .
d_gene: TRBD1
j_gene: TRBJ2-1
CDR3aa: CSVGTGLSYNEQFF
CDR3nt: TGCAGCGTAGGGACAGGTCTGTCCTACAATGAGCAGTTCTTC

v_gene: TRBV3-1/TRBV3-2
abundance: .
d_gene: TRBD2
j_gene: TRBJ2-1
CDR3aa: CASSQVLAGVGNEQFF
CDR3nt: TGTGCCAGCAGCCAAGTACTAGCGGGAGTAGGCAATGAGCAGTTCTTC

v_gene: TRBV7-7
abundance: .
d_gene: TRBD1
j_gene: TRBJ2-5
CDR3aa: CASSSGRTGKETQYF
CDR3nt: TGTGCTAGCAGCTCGGGGAGGACAGGGAAAGAGACCCAGTACTTC

v_gene: TRBV19
abundance: .
d_gene: TRBD1
j_gene: TRBJ1-2
CDR3aa: CASSTGTGINYGYTF
CDR3nt: TGTGCCAGTAGTACCGGGACAGGGATAAACTATGGCTACACCTTC

v_gene: TRBV28
abundance: .
d_gene: .
j_gene: TRBJ1-4
CDR3aa: CASSLQGLNEKLFF
CDR3nt: TGTGCCAGCAGTTTACAGGGCCTGAATGAAAAACTGTTTTTT

v_gene: TRBV9
abundance: .
d_gene: TRBD1
j_gene: TRBJ1-2
CDR3aa: CASSPGQGSYGYTF
CDR3nt: TGTGCCAGCAGCCCGGGACAGGGAAGCTATGGCTACACCTTC

v_gene: TRBV3-1/TRBV3-2
abundance: .
d_gene: .
j_gene: TRBJ1-6
CDR3aa: CASSHDSVVNSPLHF
CDR3nt: TGTGCCAGCAGCCACGACTCCGTCGTTAATTCACCCCTCCACTTT

v_gene: TRBV18
abundance: .
d_gene: .
j_gene: TRBJ1-5
CDR3aa: CASSWGQGSNQPQHF
CDR3nt: TGTGCCAGCTCATGGGGCCAGGGAAGCAATCAGCCCCAGCATTTT

v_gene: TRBV15
abundance: once
d_gene: .
j_gene: TRBJ1-3
CDR3aa: CATSRGREGNTIYF
CDR3nt: TGTGCCACCAGCAGAGGCCGAGAGGGAAACACCATATATTTT

v_gene: TRBV21-1
abundance: .
d_gene: .
j_gene: TRBJ2-1
CDR3aa: CASSTYRDRNYNEQFF
CDR3nt: TGTGCCAGCAGCACCTACCGGGACAGGAATTACAATGAGCAGTTCTTC

v_gene: TRBV2
abundance: .
d_gene: .
j_gene: TRBJ1-5
CDR3aa: CASSQGGAQHF
CDR3nt: TGTGCCAGCAGCCAAGGCGGGGCCCAGCATTTT

v_gene: TRBV6-5
abundance: .
d_gene: TRBD1
j_gene: TRBJ1-1
CDR3aa: CASGVTGGLAEAFF
CDR3nt: TGTGCCAGCGGGGTCACAGGGGGATTGGCTGAAGCTTTCTTT

v_gene: TRBV5-1
abundance: .
d_gene: .
j_gene: TRBJ2-1
CDR3aa: CASSSGLERNEQFF
CDR3nt: TGCGCCAGCAGCTCTGGACTGGAGAGGAATGAGCAGTTCTTC

v_gene: TRBV7-4
abundance: .
d_gene: TRBD1
j_gene: TRBJ2-5
CDR3aa: CASSWDRGDGETQYF
CDR3nt: TGTGCCAGCAGCTGGGACAGGGGAGACGGGGAGACCCAGTACTTC

v_gene: TRBV15
abundance: .
d_gene: .
j_gene: TRBJ1-3
CDR3aa: CATSRDSIGSGNTIYF
CDR3nt: TGTGCCACCAGCAGAGATAGTATCGGTTCTGGAAACACCATATATTTT

v_gene: TRBV27
abundance: once
d_gene: TRBD1
j_gene: TRBJ1-1
CDR3aa: CASSFGQGVAEAFF
CDR3nt: TGTGCCAGCAGTTTTGGCCAGGGGGTTGCTGAAGCTTTCTTT

v_gene: TRBV5-5
abundance: once
d_gene: TRBD1
j_gene: TRBJ1-2
CDR3aa: CASSSLQGGGYGYTF
CDR3nt: TGTGCCAGCAGCTCCTTACAGGGGGGGGGCTATGGCTACACCTTC

v_gene: TRBV28
abundance: .
d_gene: TRBD1
j_gene: TRBJ2-7
CDR3aa: CASSLAGTGTYEQYF
CDR3nt: TGTGCCAGCAGTTTGGCCGGGACAGGGACATACGAGCAGTACTTC

v_gene: TRBV10-2
abundance: few
d_gene: TRBD1
j_gene: TRBJ2-3
CDR3aa: CASTILGGVGNTQYF
CDR3nt: TGCGCCAGCACTATACTAGGGGGCGTCGGAAATACGCAGTATTTT

v_gene: TRBV6-4
abundance: .
d_gene: .
j_gene: TRBJ1-2
CDR3aa: CASTATWGGHGYTF
CDR3nt: TGTGCCAGCACCGCGACGTGGGGAGGGCATGGCTACACCTTC

v_gene: TRBV6-2/TRBV6-3
abundance: .
d_gene: .
j_gene: TRBJ1-1
CDR3aa: CASSYGRWMNTEAFF
CDR3nt: TGTGCCAGCAGTTACGGGAGATGGATGAACACTGAAGCTTTCTTT

v_gene: TRBV28
abundance: .
d_gene: .
j_gene: TRBJ1-2
CDR3aa: CASTPAGLYGYTF
CDR3nt: TGTGCCAGCACCCCCGCGGGGCTCTATGGCTACACCTTC

v_gene: TRBV28
abundance: .
d_gene: .
j_gene: TRBJ1-5
CDR3aa: CAISDGGVQPQHF
CDR3nt: TGTGCCATCTCTGACGGCGGGGTTCAGCCCCAGCATTTT

v_gene: TRBV9
abundance: .
d_gene: .
j_gene: TRBJ1-2
CDR3aa: CASSPPGYGYTF
CDR3nt: TGTGCCAGCAGCCCTCCAGGGTATGGCTACACCTTC

v_gene: TRBV6-6
abundance: .
d_gene: .
j_gene: TRBJ1-5
CDR3aa: CASSSISNNQPQHF
CDR3nt: TGTGCCAGCAGCTCTATCTCCAATAATCAGCCCCAGCATTTT

v_gene: TRBV28
abundance: .
d_gene: .
j_gene: TRBJ1-1
CDR3aa: CATTRASRGNTEAFF
CDR3nt: TGTGCCACCACTAGGGCCTCCCGAGGGAACACTGAAGCTTTCTTT

v_gene: TRBV19
abundance: .
d_gene: TRBD1
j_gene: TRBJ1-2
CDR3aa: CASRRDRGRGYTF
CDR3nt: TGTGCCAGTAGGAGGGACAGGGGGCGAGGCTACACCTTC

v_gene: TRBV28
abundance: .
d_gene: TRBD2
j_gene: TRBJ2-7
CDR3aa: CASSPRLAGSYEQYF
CDR3nt: TGTGCCAGCAGTCCACGACTAGCGGGGTCCTACGAGCAGTACTTC

v_gene: TRBV9
abundance: .
d_gene: .
j_gene: TRBJ1-6
CDR3aa: CASSSAGLSNSPLHF
CDR3nt: TGTGCCAGCAGCAGCGCGGGGCTTTCAAATTCACCCCTCCACTTT

v_gene: TRBV19
abundance: .
d_gene: .
j_gene: TRBJ1-2
CDR3aa: CASTGTGNYGYTF
CDR3nt: TGTGCCAGTACCGGCACAGGGAACTATGGCTACACCTTC

v_gene: TRBV7-2
abundance: once
d_gene: .
j_gene: TRBJ2-7
CDR3aa: CASSSGFPPYEQYF
CDR3nt: TGTGCCAGCAGCTCAGGCTTTCCTCCTTACGAGCAGTACTTC

v_gene: TRBV27
abundance: .
d_gene: TRBD2
j_gene: TRBJ2-7
CDR3aa: CASSLSLAGPSYEQYF
CDR3nt: TGTGCCAGCAGTTTGAGTTTAGCGGGGCCCTCCTACGAGCAGTACTTC

v_gene: TRBV2
abundance: .
d_gene: .
j_gene: TRBJ1-4
CDR3aa: CASSATGVGNEKLFF
CDR3nt: TGTGCCAGCAGCGCCACCGGGGTGGGTAATGAAAAACTGTTTTTT

v_gene: TRBV19
abundance: once
d_gene: .
j_gene: TRBJ1-1
CDR3aa: CASSTAGRIEAFF
CDR3nt: TGTGCCAGTAGTACAGCTGGGAGAATCGAAGCTTTCTTT

v_gene: TRBV7-3
abundance: .
d_gene: TRBD2
j_gene: TRBJ2-1
CDR3aa: CASSLGSGSDEQFF
CDR3nt: TGTGCCAGCAGCTTAGGTAGCGGGAGTGATGAGCAGTTCTTC

v_gene: TRBV6-2/TRBV6-3
abundance: .
d_gene: .
j_gene: TRBJ2-7
CDR3aa: CASSYPAGGIGYEQYF
CDR3nt: TGTGCCAGCAGTTACCCCGCAGGAGGGATCGGCTACGAGCAGTACTTC

v_gene: TRBV19
abundance: .
d_gene: TRBD1
j_gene: TRBJ2-5
CDR3aa: CASSMPLDRGSTQYF
CDR3nt: TGTGCCAGTAGTATGCCGCTGGACAGGGGTTCAACCCAGTACTTC

v_gene: TRBV7-9
abundance: .
d_gene: TRBD1
j_gene: TRBJ1-1
CDR3aa: CASSSWGQGNTEAFF
CDR3nt: TGTGCCAGCAGCTCCTGGGGACAGGGGAACACTGAAGCTTTCTTT

v_gene: TRBV11-2
abundance: .
d_gene: .
j_gene: TRBJ2-1
CDR3aa: CASSLRGGNEQFF
CDR3nt: TGTGCCAGCAGCTTACGGGGTGGCAATGAGCAGTTCTTC

v_gene: TRBV5-1
abundance: .
d_gene: TRBD1
j_gene: TRBJ1-2
CDR3aa: CASSLDRGQYGYTF
CDR3nt: TGCGCCAGCAGCTTGGACAGGGGGCAATATGGCTACACCTTC

v_gene: TRBV19
abundance: .
d_gene: .
j_gene: TRBJ1-5
CDR3aa: CASSTPGQLSNQPQHF
CDR3nt: TGTGCCAGTAGTACACCGGGACAACTTAGCAATCAGCCCCAGCATTTT

v_gene: TRBV6-6
abundance: .
d_gene: TRBD2
j_gene: TRBJ2-3
CDR3aa: CASSYSSGSADTQYF
CDR3nt: TGTGCCAGCAGTTACTCTAGCGGGAGCGCAGATACGCAGTATTTT

v_gene: TRBV25-1
abundance: few
d_gene: .
j_gene: TRBJ2-2
CDR3aa: CASSERGELFF
CDR3nt: TGTGCCAGCAGTGAGCGAGGGGAGCTGTTTTTT

v_gene: TRBV19
abundance: .
d_gene: TRBD2
j_gene: TRBJ2-2
CDR3aa: CASRMGLAGPGELFF
CDR3nt: TGTGCCAGTAGAATGGGACTAGCGGGGCCCGGGGAGCTGTTTTTT

v_gene: TRBV6-5
abundance: .
d_gene: TRBD1
j_gene: TRBJ1-6
CDR3aa: CASRRLQGSYSPLHF
CDR3nt: TGTGCCAGCCGGAGACTACAGGGGTCGTATTCACCCCTCCACTTT

v_gene: TRBV12-3/TRBV12-4
abundance: .
d_gene: .
j_gene: TRBJ1-5
CDR3aa: CASGSDQPQHF
CDR3nt: TGTGCCAGCGGTTCAGATCAGCCCCAGCATTTT